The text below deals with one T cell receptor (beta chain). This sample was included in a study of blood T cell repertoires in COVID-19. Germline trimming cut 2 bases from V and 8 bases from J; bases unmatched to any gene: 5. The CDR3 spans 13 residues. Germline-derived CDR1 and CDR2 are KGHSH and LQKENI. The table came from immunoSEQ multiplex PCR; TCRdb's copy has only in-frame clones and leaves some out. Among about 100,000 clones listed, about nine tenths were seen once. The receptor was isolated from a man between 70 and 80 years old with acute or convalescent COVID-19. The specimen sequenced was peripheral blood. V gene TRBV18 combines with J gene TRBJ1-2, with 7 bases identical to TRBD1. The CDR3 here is CASSPGQAEGYTF. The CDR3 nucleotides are TGTGCCAGCTCACCAGGACAGGCGGAGGGCTACACCTTC.